This record concerns one T cell receptor beta chain sequence. The sample's treatment: around 19 received Ad26.COV2.S at low or high dose, single or two shots; 5 received placebo; per-sample allocation not given. Collection of samples fell on day 63 after the first vaccine or placebo injection. This CDR3 comprises 15 residues. Germline V gene lookup returns CDR1 KGHSH and CDR2 LQKENI. With 3 bases removed from V and 6 bases from J, the gap between germline ends came to 12 bases. Some clones are missing from TCRdb's copy, which holds only in-frame ones; the method was immunoSEQ multiplex PCR. This sample carries around 450,000 clones, about 90% of them seen once, and the ten largest clones take roughly 3.9%. The source of the sample is a study of Ad26.COV2.S vaccination and SARS-CoV-2 variants.

The receptor was isolated from a person aged 18-60 years who received the Ad26.COV2.S COVID-19 vaccine or a placebo. J is TRBJ1-6 and V is TRBV18, with no clear D. The specimen comprised peripheral blood, sampled in a trial of Ad26.COV2.S vaccine versus placebo. CDR3 nucleotides: TGTGCCAGCTCACCTCTCCAAGAGGGTAATTCACCCCTCCACTTT. Its protein is CASSPLQEGNSPLHF. Drawing the rest from reference TRBV18 and TRBJ1-6, the complete variable domain is NAGVMQNPRHLVRRRGQEARLRCSPMKGHSHVYWYRQLPEEGLKFMVYLQKENIIDESGMPKERFSAEFPKEGPSILRIQQVVRGDSAAYFCASSPLQEGNSPLHFGNGTRLTVT.